This T cell receptor beta chain was retrieved from a study of OX40 agonist ivuxolimab in advanced cancers. Study-wide results and limits: Blood T cells, both CD4+ and CD8+, expanded clonally by week 6 at 0.1 to 3.0 mg/kg. In the 0.1-3.0 mg/kg groups, partial responders showed among the lowest expansion.

CDR1 GTSNPN and CDR2 SVGIG come from the germline V gene (reference sequence). The CDR3 contains 11 residues. V lost 3 bases, J lost 10 bases, and 12 bases lay in between. The data were produced by immunoSEQ multiplex PCR, yet TCRdb's version contains in-frame clones alone and is incomplete. The sample shows tens of thousands of clones, approximately 84% of them seen only once. This clone was picked up one time. Its antigen is unknown. The chain couples TRBV30 to TRBJ1-1; D gene unclear. This TCR was sampled from an adult with an advanced solid tumor such as melanoma, head and neck, liver or kidney cancer. Material: CD4+ or CD8+ T cells sorted from blood, obtained in a trial of the OX40 agonist ivuxolimab. The CDR3 DNA sequence: TGTGCCTGGAGGGGAGGGTTGGTAGCTTTCTTT. Its protein is CAWRGGLVAFF.